This is a list of T cell receptor beta chains from one sample in a study of PD-1 blockade in mismatch repair-deficient tumors. Here immunoSEQ multiplex PCR was the method, and the copy in TCRdb shows in-frame clones only, minus some. The sample has 30,000 to 45,000 clones, over 70% seen once. Material: PBMCs, obtained 38 weeks after starting pembrolizumab. The receptor source for this set is an adult with mismatch repair-deficient cancer. Both conserved end residues are part of each CDR3. The D gene is left open where the match is weak. Clone size is given for some rows only: seen once, a few or many times, or a class if the clone is expanded.

D gene	clone size	V gene	J gene	CDR3 DNA	CDR3 protein
.	.	TRBV12-1	TRBJ1-5	TGTGCCAGCAGCTTTGTGTCACACAATCAGCCCCAGCATTTT	CASSFVSHNQPQHF
TRBD1	.	TRBV7-8	TRBJ1-5	TGTGCCAGCAGCTTAGAGGTGCGGGGGGCAGGGGGGAATCAGCCCCAGCATTTT	CASSLEVRGAGGNQPQHF
.	.	TRBV21-1	TRBJ2-4	TGTGCCAGCAGCAGAAAGGCTAGCGGGGAAATAGCCAAAAACATTCAGTACTTC	CASSRKASGEIAKNIQYF
.	.	TRBV9	TRBJ1-2	TGTGCCAGCAGCCCCGACAGGAACTATGGCTACACCTTC	CASSPDRNYGYTF
TRBD2	.	TRBV5-1	TRBJ2-6	TGCGCCAGCAGCTTGGGAGCGGGAGCTGGGGCCAACGTCCTGACTTTC	CASSLGAGAGANVLTF
.	.	TRBV19	TRBJ2-2	TGTGCCAGTAGTATTCCAGCGGGTCGCCTCACCGGGGAGCTGTTTTTT	CASSIPAGRLTGELFF
TRBD2	.	TRBV10-3	TRBJ2-7	TGTGCCATCACCGGGGGGGGGCCCTACGAGCAGTACTTC	CAITGGGPYEQYF
TRBD1	.	TRBV6-5	TRBJ2-5	TGTGCCAGCAGTACAGGGGGCGGGGAGACCCAGTACTTC	CASSTGGGETQYF
TRBD2	.	TRBV7-9	TRBJ2-7	TGTGCCAGCAGCCCTTACGGGACTAGCGGGAGCAGGGCCTACGAGCAGTACTTC	CASSPYGTSGSRAYEQYF
.	.	TRBV27	TRBJ2-1	TGTGCCAGCAGTTTATCGTGGGGGGGCCTGAATGAGCAGTTCTTC	CASSLSWGGLNEQFF
.	once	TRBV28	TRBJ2-1	TGTGCCAGCAGTTTAACGAGCGGGGAGCAGTTCTTC	CASSLTSGEQFF
TRBD1	.	TRBV18	TRBJ2-3	TGTGCCAGCTCACCACCGGACAGGAGGATACTTGGCACAGATACGCAGTATTTT	CASSPPDRRILGTDTQYF
.	few	TRBV5-1	TRBJ2-7	TGCGCCAGCAGCTTAACTTTGGGCGGGACCTACGAGCAGTACTTC	CASSLTLGGTYEQYF
.	.	TRBV5-5	TRBJ2-5	TGTGCCAGCAGCTTGGGGCCAGGGGAGGGAGAGACCCAGTACTTC	CASSLGPGEGETQYF
TRBD1	.	TRBV10-2	TRBJ2-1	TGCGCCAGCGGGGACAGGGAGGTCAATGAGCAGTTCTTC	CASGDREVNEQFF
TRBD1	.	TRBV12-5	TRBJ2-3	TGTGCTAGTGGGAAGGGACAGGGGACTTCAGATACGCAGTATTTT	CASGKGQGTSDTQYF
TRBD2	once	TRBV28	TRBJ2-3	TGTGCCAGCAGTTCGTTAGCGGGATTCACAGATACGCAGTATTTT	CASSSLAGFTDTQYF
TRBD2	.	TRBV4-1	TRBJ2-3	TGCGCCAGCAGCCACGCCCCGGCAGGGTCGTGGCGGGGGTCCCCAGATACGCAGTATTTT	CASSHAPAGSWRGSPDTQYF
TRBD1	few	TRBV5-4	TRBJ2-7	TGTGCCAGCAGAACGACAGGGGGCTCCTACGAGCAGTACTTC	CASRTTGGSYEQYF
TRBD2	.	TRBV19	TRBJ2-1	TGTGCCAGTAGTATAGAGACTAGCGGGAGCGCTGAGCAGTTCTTC	CASSIETSGSAEQFF
.	.	TRBV18	TRBJ2-7	TGTGCCAGCTCACCGAGCTTCACCGGCGAGCAGTACTTC	CASSPSFTGEQYF
TRBD1	once	TRBV5-1	TRBJ2-2	TGCGCCAGCAGCGGACAGGGAACGGGCACCGGGGAGCTGTTTTTT	CASSGQGTGTGELFF
.	.	TRBV4-2	TRBJ1-4	TGTGCCAGCAGCCAAGGGGACTTCCGGGATGAAAAACTGTTTTTT	CASSQGDFRDEKLFF
.	.	TRBV7-2	TRBJ2-7	TGTGCCAGCAGCTTAGCGCTTGGCGGTTACGAGCAGTACTTC	CASSLALGGYEQYF
TRBD2	.	TRBV28	TRBJ2-7	TGTGCCAGCAGTTTAATTTCTAGCGGGATTCGCGAGCAGTACTTC	CASSLISSGIREQYF
.	.	TRBV5-1	TRBJ2-1	TGCGCCAGCAGCTGGGATCCAGCGGACGGAAGCTCCTACAATGAGCAGTTCTTC	CASSWDPADGSSYNEQFF
.	.	TRBV6-5	TRBJ1-3	TGTGCCAGCAGATTCCGACAGAACCGAAACACCATATATTTT	CASRFRQNRNTIYF
TRBD2	.	TRBV2	TRBJ2-7	TGTGCCAGCAGTGAAGGGGTGAGCGGGGCCGACGAGCAGTACTTC	CASSEGVSGADEQYF
TRBD2	.	TRBV19	TRBJ2-3	TGTGCCAGTCACACTAGCGGACGCACAGATACGCAGTATTTT	CASHTSGRTDTQYF
.	.	TRBV2	TRBJ2-3	TGTGCCAGCAACGGGATAGCGGGCACAGATACGCAGTATTTT	CASNGIAGTDTQYF
.	.	TRBV6-5	TRBJ2-7	TGTGCCAGCAAAGACTCGGAGGGTAACTTCGGCGAGCAGTACTTC	CASKDSEGNFGEQYF
TRBD1	once	TRBV27	TRBJ1-2	TGTGCCAGCAGGTACGGGACAGGGGCTAACTATGGCTACACCTTC	CASRYGTGANYGYTF
.	.	TRBV28	TRBJ1-2	TGTGCCAGCATGAGTACTAACTATGGCTACACCTTC	CASMSTNYGYTF
.	once	TRBV18	TRBJ2-7	TGTGCCAGCTCACCGACAGTGCTCTACGAGCAGTACTTC	CASSPTVLYEQYF
TRBD2	.	TRBV7-2	TRBJ2-1	TGTGCCAGCAGCTTCCTCGGGACTAGCGGGGGGGTCTACAATGAGCAGTTCTTC	CASSFLGTSGGVYNEQFF